The clone carrying this T cell receptor (beta chain) was recorded a few times. Deletions cut 4 bases from V and 5 bases from J, with 12 bases between. This CDR3 is built from 13 residues. CDR1 SQVTM and CDR2 ANQGSEA come from the germline V gene. The source of the sample is a study of T-cell memory formation after mild COVID-19. TCRdb re-analysed the 5' RACE reads in MiXCR, keeping a single row per CDR3 protein. The sample contains tens of thousands of distinct CDR3 sequences, approximately 15% of which appear only once. This receptor was identified in an adult woman who had mild COVID-19 (a few samples of this study predate the infection). Cell type and time point are not known. The chain recombines TRBV29-1 with TRBJ2-1; no clear D gene. The sample comprised PBMCs or a T cell subset sorted from them (not recorded which). The CDR3 DNA follows: TGCAGCGTTGTAGTGCCAGGCGACAATGAGCAGTTCTTC. Encoded protein: CSVVVPGDNEQFF.